This T cell receptor (beta chain) was retrieved from a study of glioma-infiltrating T cells (dated by TCRdb to about 2016). With respect to the entire study: Glioma tissue, non-neoplastic brain tissue and matched peripheral blood mononuclear cells were used as sources from which TCR alpha- and beta-chain repertoires were sequenced. Each tissue-infiltrating repertoire was compared with the same patient's peripheral blood repertoire to measure divergence between tissue and blood T-cell populations. Three low-grade glioma patients, roughly eight primary glioblastoma patients and three non-glioma patients contributing non-neoplastic brain tissue were included in the paired cohort.

By how much of the sample it makes up, this clonotype is large (0.1 to 1%). Its antigen is unknown. One base away there is no much larger clone; base qualities are not given. The iRepertoire nested amplicon-rescue multiplex PCR (arm-PCR) platform was used to amplify TCR alpha and beta CDR3 regions from RNA. The input for one-step reverse transcription and amplification was roughly 85-400 ng of either tissue mRNA or PBMC total RNA. After bead purification, a secondary multiplex PCR added Illumina adapters, and libraries were gel-purified between 200 and 400 bp. The libraries contained internal 6-nucleotide barcodes that were used for demultiplexing. Sequencing of libraries was performed on an Illumina MiSeq with 2x220 or 2x250 nucleotide paired-end reads. For the original study's pipeline: Paired reads were merged with FLASH 1.2.11 and aligned to the GRCh37 human genome with BWA-MEM before extracting TRA and TRB reads. V and J assignment used an IMGT-derived reference of cassette sequences and CDR3 motifs that included pseudogenes. Reads were translated in three frames, and productive CDR3s were defined as those with a C...FGXG motif and no stop codons. Clonotypes were defined as unique combinations of V-J cassette pair and CDR3 amino acid sequence. Reads were filtered by Hamming distance, thresholded by each sample's sequence error rate in mapped regions. TCRdb reworked the public reads: Q25 trimming with fastp, MiXCR clone assembly, productive beta chains retained. Rows with a matching CDR3 protein are joined into one entry that keeps the most common DNA and genes. These V and J calls originate from TCRdb's pipeline instead of the authors' own analysis. This sample lists a few thousand distinct CDR3 sequences; approximately 34% were detected once. The ten largest clones add up to about 7% of the sample.

Broader findings and caveats from the paper: The group comparisons were based on small numbers of patients: three non-neoplastic, three low-grade glioma and fewer than ten glioblastoma patients. Tissue and blood shared very few CDR3 sequences, a result attributed to high CDR3 diversity and limited sampling. VJ-independent divergence between tissue and blood was below expectation in non-neoplastic patients but above expectation in all gliomas, especially low-grade gliomas.

Between the V and J ends, shortened by 3 bases and 5 bases respectively, the junction contains 10 bases. Taken from cysteine to phenylalanine, the CDR3 has 13 residues. Only the CDR3 part of the read is kept: 39 bases, read in frame from the first base. Sequences MNHNS (CDR1) and SASEGT (CDR2) are obtained from the germline V gene. Sequenced input: glioma tissue, nonneoplastic brain tissue, or PBMCs (not recorded which). This chain is built from TRBV6-1 and TRBJ2-5, and the D gene may be TRBD2, 5 bases matching. This sequence was found in a human donor with low-grade glioma or glioblastoma, undergoing nonglioma brain surgery, or in good health (not recorded which). In nucleotide form, the sequence is TGTGCCAGCAGTGAGGAGAGGAGGGAGACCCAGTACTTC. It specifies CASSEERRETQYF.